This T cell receptor beta chain was identified during a study of regulatory T cells in long-lasting Graves disease. This clonotype was counted ten times or more. V was shortened by 1 base and J by 6 bases, with 18 bases between the two germline ends. The CDR3 spans 16 residues. CDR1 and CDR2 (germline): SEHNR, FQNEAQ (reference sequence). Described time point: newly diagnosed GD, antithyroid drugs for less than 3 months. Preparation of the TCR library used RNA extracted from PBMCs. CDR3-region Arm-PCR and iRepertoire HTBI primers produced the TCR beta libraries. Each CDR3 protein is one row after TCRdb ran MiXCR on the multiplex PCR reads. Of around 450,000 distinct CDR3 sequences listed, 15% are singletons. These data were also filed under a second study, of T cells in Graves' hyperthyroidism and ophthalmopathy. According to that study: Graves' hyperthyroidism qualified as stable when ophthalmopathy did not progress within 18 months.

The J gene is TRBJ1-2, the V gene TRBV7-9, with D unclear. The TCR was taken from a woman between 40 and 50 years old with Graves disease. The specimen comprised peripheral blood mononuclear cells (PBMCs), sampled at new diagnosis, from a patient treated with antithyroid drugs. The CDR3 spells CASSLGPGRISNGYTF. The CDR3 DNA is TGTGCCAGCAGCTTAGGTCCGGGTCGGATTTCGAATGGCTACACCTTC.